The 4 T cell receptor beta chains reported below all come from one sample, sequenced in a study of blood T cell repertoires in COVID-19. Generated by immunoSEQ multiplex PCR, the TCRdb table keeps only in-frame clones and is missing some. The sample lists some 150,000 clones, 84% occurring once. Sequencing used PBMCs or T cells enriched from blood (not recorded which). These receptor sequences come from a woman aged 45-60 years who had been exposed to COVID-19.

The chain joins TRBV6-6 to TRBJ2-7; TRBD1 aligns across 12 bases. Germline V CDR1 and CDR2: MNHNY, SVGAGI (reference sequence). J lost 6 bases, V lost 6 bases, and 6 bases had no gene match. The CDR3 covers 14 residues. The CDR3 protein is CASSQGTGGAEQYF. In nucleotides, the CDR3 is TGTGCCAGCAGCCAAGGGACAGGGGGCGCCGAGCAGTACTTC.

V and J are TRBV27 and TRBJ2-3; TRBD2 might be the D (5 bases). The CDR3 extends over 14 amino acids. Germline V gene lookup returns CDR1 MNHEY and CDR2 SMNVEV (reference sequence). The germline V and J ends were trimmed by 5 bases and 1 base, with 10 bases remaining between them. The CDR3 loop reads CASSLALGTDTQYF. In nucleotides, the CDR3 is TGTGCCAGCAGTCTAGCCCTTGGCACAGATACGCAGTATTTT.

The CDR3 spells CASSERGQGNTEAFF. CDR3 DNA: TGTGCCAGTAGTGAAAGGGGACAGGGGAACACTGAAGCTTTCTTT. The J gene is TRBJ1-1, the V gene TRBV19, with TRBD1 matching 9 bases. This CDR3 is built from 15 residues. V was clipped by 5 bases and J by 1 base; unmatched bases: 5. Germline loops: CDR1 LNHDA, CDR2 SQIVND (reference sequence).

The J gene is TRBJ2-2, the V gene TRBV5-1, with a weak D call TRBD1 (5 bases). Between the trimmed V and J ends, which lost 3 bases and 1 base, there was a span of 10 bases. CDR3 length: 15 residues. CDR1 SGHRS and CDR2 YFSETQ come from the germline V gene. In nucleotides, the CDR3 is TGCGCCAGCAGCTGGTCGACAGAGAACACCGGGGAGCTGTTTTTT. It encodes CASSWSTENTGELFF.